Presented here are 28 T cell receptor beta chains from one specimen sequenced in a study of T cell responses to AZD1222 COVID-19 vaccine. The protocol was immunoSEQ multiplex PCR, while the TCRdb copy is restricted to in-frame clones and leaves out a portion. The table records about 150,000 clones, around 90% of them present only once. This material consisted of peripheral blood, taken 28 days after the second AZD1222 dose. These receptors were collected from an adult who received the AZD1222 COVID-19 vaccine.

The chain is built from TRBV10-3 and TRBJ1-1; TRBD1 matches 7 bases. CDR1 is ENHRY and CDR2 is SYGVKD in the germline V gene. There are 15 residues in the CDR3. The junction had 8 bases not matched to a gene; V was cut back by 3 bases and J by 4 bases. The CDR3 region has the DNA TGTGCCATCAGTGAAGGGGGCGTAAGTGGCACTGAAGCTTTCTTT. It yields the protein CAISEGGVSGTEAFF.

J is TRBJ2-1 and V is TRBV11-2; no clear D. V was pared by 1 base and J by 8 bases, with 21 bases between. The CDR3 has 17 residues. Per the germline V gene, CDR1 is SGHAT and CDR2 is FQNNGV. CDR3 sequence reads: CASSLVSAAFQFYEQFF. CDR3 coding DNA: TGTGCCAGCAGCTTAGTTTCGGCAGCCTTTCAATTCTATGAGCAGTTCTTC.

The chain carries TRBV5-1 and TRBJ2-5; 8 bases fit TRBD1. CDR3 length: 13 amino acids. The germline V gene has CDR1 SGHRS and CDR2 YFSETQ. The J segment lost 5 bases and the V segment lost 4 bases, leaving 4 bases of the junction unmatched. The CDR3 nucleotides read TGCGCCAGCAGCCAGGACAGGGTGGAGACCCAGTACTTC. Its translation is CASSQDRVETQYF.

This clone has only one observation. The chain employs TRBV27 and TRBJ1-5; 10 bases are a match to TRBD1. This CDR3 spans 15 amino acids. After removal of 6 bases from V and 2 bases from J, the junction contained 4 bases not matched to a gene. Germline-derived CDR1 and CDR2 are MNHEY and SMNVEV (reference sequence). CDR3 nucleotides: TGTGCCAGCAGCCCCGGGACAGGGGGCAATCAGCCCCAGCATTTT. Translation gives CASSPGTGGNQPQHF.

Turning to this clone: A read error may produce the germline difference seen at one junction end. The chain uses TRBV4-1 and TRBJ2-1; no clear D. The CDR3 totals 16 residues. CDR1 and CDR2 from the germline V gene are MGHRA and YSYEKL. CDR3 amino acids: CASSRIQEYSYSEQFF. The CDR3 DNA reads TGCGCCAGCAGCCGGATCCAAGAGTATTCCTACAGTGAGCAGTTCTTC.

The chain combines TRBV11-2 with TRBJ1-1; D not certain. Per germline, CDR1 SGHAT and CDR2 FQNNGV. Trimming cost V 4 bases and J 7 bases, with 13 bases left between them. The CDR3 length is 13 residues. The CDR3 sequence: CASSSYEGGEAFF. Written as DNA, the CDR3 is TGTGCCAGCAGCTCGTATGAGGGTGGTGAAGCTTTCTTT.

This clone was detected once. This chain uses TRBV18 with TRBJ2-7; 9 bases agree with TRBD1. CDR1 KGHSH and CDR2 LQKENI come from the germline V gene. The CDR3 sequence is 13 residues long. V dropped 8 bases and J dropped 2; count of bases not matched to a gene: 4. In DNA, the CDR3 is TGTGCCAGCACGGGACAGGGCGCCTACGAGCAGTACTTC. Protein product: CASTGQGAYEQYF.

The chain recombines TRBV28 with TRBJ1-4; maybe TRBD1 (5 bases). This CDR3 is 15 amino acids long. Germline CDR1 MDHEN, CDR2 SYDVKM. V was cut by 5 bases and J by 7 bases, with 17 bases left in between. The CDR3 here is CASSPMAGVGEKLFF. The CDR3 DNA sequence: TGTGCCAGCAGTCCCATGGCGGGGGTAGGTGAAAAACTGTTTTTT.

The chain uses TRBV19 and TRBJ1-1; D perhaps matches TRBD1 (6 bases). CDR1 and CDR2 from the germline V gene are LNHDA and SQIVND (reference sequence). V was trimmed by 7 bases and J by 4 bases, leaving 16 bases between them. The CDR3 is 14 residues long. Here the CDR3 DNA reads TGTGCCAGTACCCAGGGGCCAGGGAGCACTGAAGCTTTCTTT. It specifies CASTQGPGSTEAFF.

The rearrangement uses TRBV27 and TRBJ2-1, with D uncertain. Germline V gives CDR1 MNHEY, CDR2 SMNVEV (reference sequence). CDR3 size: 14 residues. Trimming left V 2 bases short and J 9 bases short, with 14 bases between. CDR3 amino acids: CASSLALPGGEQFF. DNA for the CDR3: TGTGCCAGCAGTTTAGCACTACCGGGCGGTGAGCAGTTCTTC.

The gene calls are TRBV3-1 (or the pseudogene TRBV3-2) and TRBJ1-3, with no clear D. Per germline, CDR1 LGHDT and CDR2 YNNKEL (reference sequence). This CDR3 has 16 residues. V dropped 4 bases and J dropped 3 bases, with 16 bases sitting between them. Here the CDR3 DNA reads TGTGCCAGCAGCCCGCGGCAAGGGATCCTTGGAAACACCATATATTTT. Its translation: CASSPRQGILGNTIYF.

The chain recombines TRBV5-8 with TRBJ1-2, with TRBD1 as a possible D gene (5 bases). Trimming removed 2 bases from V and 6 bases from J, with 17 bases in between. CDR3 length: 15 residues. Germline values: CDR1 SGHTS, CDR2 YDEGEE. The CDR3 spells CASSFWQQGSDGYTF. The CDR3 region has the DNA TGTGCCAGCAGCTTTTGGCAGCAGGGAAGTGATGGCTACACCTTC.

V and J are TRBV12-3 or TRBV12-4 and TRBJ2-2; D is possibly TRBD2 (6 bases). The CDR3 consists of 12 residues. The V end was cut by 6 bases, the J end by 7 bases, with 9 bases between. CDR3 DNA: TGTGCCAGCAGAGGGACTGGCGGGGAGCTGTTTTTT. Translating gives CASRGTGGELFF.

The chain uses TRBV6-5 and TRBJ2-5; TRBD2 aligns across 10 bases. J was trimmed by 0 bases and V by 4 bases; bases with no gene match: 5. CDR3 length equals 16 residues. Per germline, CDR1 MNHEY and CDR2 SVGAGI. The CDR3: CASSWELAGDQETQYF. The CDR3 DNA follows: TGTGCCAGCAGTTGGGAGCTAGCGGGAGACCAAGAGACCCAGTACTTC.

This chain links TRBV3-1 (or the pseudogene TRBV3-2) with TRBJ1-1; the match to TRBD1 covers 7 bases. Per the germline V gene, CDR1 is LGHDT and CDR2 is YNNKEL (reference sequence). With 1 base clipped from V and 0 bases from J, the junction kept 8 bases outside the gene matches. CDR3 length: 17 residues. CDR3 in DNA: TGTGCCAGCAGCCAAGGGGGACAGAACCTACTGAACACTGAAGCTTTCTTT. It is translated as CASSQGGQNLLNTEAFF.

CDR3 sequence (DNA): TGCGCCAGCAGCTTGGCTCTGACTCAGGATGGGGAGACCCAGTACTTC. Amino acids: CASSLALTQDGETQYF. This chain uses TRBV5-1 with TRBJ2-5; D not resolved. CDR1 and CDR2 from the germline V gene are SGHRS and YFSETQ. This CDR3 spans 16 amino acids. The germline V and J ends were trimmed by 0 bases and 5 bases, with 17 bases remaining between them. Complete variable domain (other parts from reference TRBV5-1 and TRBJ2-5): KAGVTQTPRYLIKTRGQQVTLSCSPISGHRSVSWYQQTPGQGLQFLFEYFSETQRNKGNFPGRFSGRQFSNSRSEMNVSTLELGDSALYLCASSLALTQDGETQYFGPGTRLLVL.

The chain employs TRBV2 and TRBJ1-5; 9 nucleotides line up with TRBD1. With V trimmed by 7 bases and J by 5 bases, 6 bases remained unmatched. This CDR3 spans 14 amino acids. Germline V gives CDR1 SNHLY, CDR2 FYNNEI. This chain's CDR3 is CASTETGGYQPQHF. The CDR3 nucleotides are TGTGCCAGCACCGAGACAGGGGGATATCAGCCCCAGCATTTT.

The chain is built from TRBV27 and TRBJ2-7, with 7 bases aligning to TRBD1. The CDR3 is made up of 13 amino acids. Trimming took 5 bases from V and 7 from J; bases not matched to a gene: 8. Germline lookup yields CDR1 MNHEY and CDR2 SMNVEV (reference sequence). In DNA form, the CDR3 reads TGTGCCAGCAGTCCCAAGACAGGGCGGGAGCAGTACTTC. It is translated as CASSPKTGREQYF.

This clone showed up just a few times. The genes are TRBV12-3 or TRBV12-4 and TRBJ1-2; D unclear. The V gene lost 10 bases and the J gene lost 12 bases, with 12 bases spanning the gap. This CDR3 is 9 amino acids long. Here the CDR3 reads CAIGPLNTF. CDR3 DNA sequence: TGTGCCATCGGACCTCTTAACACCTTC.

This chain links TRBV7-9 with TRBJ2-3; D perhaps matches TRBD1 (6 bases). This CDR3 has 15 residues. CDR1 and CDR2 from the germline V gene are SEHNR and FQNEAQ (reference sequence). Trimming shortened V by 5 bases and J by 3 bases, and 15 bases separated the two germline ends. The CDR3 region has the DNA TGTGCCAGCAGCCCCGACCTTAGGGGGACAGATACGCAGTATTTT. Its translation: CASSPDLRGTDTQYF.

This rearrangement joins TRBV24-1 to TRBJ1-5; no clear D gene. The CDR3 consists of 15 residues. V lost 4 bases to trimming and J lost 3 bases, with 12 bases between them. In germline, CDR1 is KGHDR, CDR2 SFDVKD. The CDR3 loop is CATSETRAVNQPQHF. CDR3 in DNA: TGTGCCACCAGTGAAACTAGGGCTGTCAATCAGCCCCAGCATTTT.

V and J are TRBV6-5 and TRBJ1-5, with a weak D call TRBD1 (5 bases). Germline loops: CDR1 MNHEY, CDR2 SVGAGI. V was pared by 2 bases and J by 2 bases, with 10 bases between. This CDR3 contains 15 residues. CDR3 nucleotides: TGTGCCAGCAGTTACAGTAGGGGAGGCAATCAGCCCCAGCATTTT. The encoded protein is CASSYSRGGNQPQHF.

The rearrangement links TRBV6-5 to TRBJ1-1; TRBD1 is a possible D gene (5 bases). V was cut by 2 bases and J by 5 bases, with 15 bases left in between. The CDR3 spans 15 residues. Germline values: CDR1 MNHEY, CDR2 SVGAGI. Here the CDR3 reads CASSYVGTGGTEAFF. As DNA, the CDR3 is TGTGCCAGCAGTTACGTCGGGACTGGGGGGACTGAAGCTTTCTTT.

The chain carries TRBV19 and TRBJ1-1, with TRBD1 identical over 7 bases. Trimming at V came to 6 bases and at J to 3 bases, leaving 13 bases not matched to a gene. The CDR3 has 16 residues. From germline, CDR1 is LNHDA and CDR2 SQIVND (reference sequence). The CDR3 is CASRPRGRGGHTEAFF. CDR3 nucleotides: TGTGCCAGTAGACCTCGGGGGAGAGGGGGCCACACTGAAGCTTTCTTT.

This clone was observed a single time. This chain joins TRBV18 and TRBJ1-2; TRBD1 might be the D (5 bases). CDR3 length: 16 residues. Per germline, CDR1 KGHSH and CDR2 LQKENI. V was trimmed by 3 bases and J by 3 bases, leaving 17 bases between them. CDR3 sequence: CASSPPGRGPYYGYTF. The CDR3 DNA reads as TGTGCCAGCTCACCGCCGGGGAGGGGACCCTACTATGGCTACACCTTC.

The V and J genes are TRBV19 and TRBJ2-3; the D gene is possibly TRBD2 (6 bases). The CDR3 consists of 14 residues. V was cut by 5 bases and J by 4 bases, with 13 bases left in between. The germline gives CDR1 LNHDA, CDR2 SQIVND (reference sequence). CDR3 loop: CASSPGLGPDTQYF. Written as DNA, the CDR3 is TGTGCCAGTAGTCCGGGACTGGGGCCAGATACGCAGTATTTT.

This clone has a single count. The V call is TRBV4-2, the J call TRBJ1-1; 8 nucleotides line up with TRBD1. The CDR3 totals 14 residues. With V trimmed by 3 bases and J by 3 bases, 3 bases remained unmatched. Germline values: CDR1 LGHNA, CDR2 YNFKEQ. The CDR3 loop reads CASSHQGADTEAFF. The CDR3 nucleotides read TGTGCCAGCAGCCACCAGGGGGCGGACACTGAAGCTTTCTTT.

The chain couples TRBV6-5 to TRBJ2-1; D uncertain. Trimming removed 2 bases at V and 3 bases at J, with 11 bases between. The germline V gene encodes CDR1 MNHEY and CDR2 SVGAGI. The CDR3 is 15 amino acids. CDR3 sequence: CASSYVAVGYNEQFF. In DNA, the CDR3 is TGTGCCAGCAGTTACGTGGCAGTAGGCTACAATGAGCAGTTCTTC.